This TCR beta chain was captured in a study of blood T cell repertoires in COVID-19. The overall study: In each case, the material was cDNA or gDNA derived from T cells, B-cell-depleted T cells, or PBMCs.

The V and J ends lost 4 bases and 2 bases, in that order; junction bases with no gene match: 5. The length of the CDR3 is 15 residues. Germline values: CDR1 MNHEY, CDR2 SMNVEV (reference sequence). The method was immunoSEQ multiplex PCR; TCRdb's version includes in-frame clones alone and lacks a portion of them. The table has 150,000 to 200,000 clones, roughly four fifths seen once; the top ten hold roughly 6.6%. The receptor's source is a woman between 35 and 50 years old with acute or convalescent COVID-19. The genes are TRBV27 and TRBJ1-5; TRBD1 agrees at 7 bases. The specimen was peripheral blood. The CDR3 nucleotides read TGTGCCAGCAGTTCCGGGACAGTGGGCAATCAGCCCCAGCATTTT. Its protein is CASSSGTVGNQPQHF.